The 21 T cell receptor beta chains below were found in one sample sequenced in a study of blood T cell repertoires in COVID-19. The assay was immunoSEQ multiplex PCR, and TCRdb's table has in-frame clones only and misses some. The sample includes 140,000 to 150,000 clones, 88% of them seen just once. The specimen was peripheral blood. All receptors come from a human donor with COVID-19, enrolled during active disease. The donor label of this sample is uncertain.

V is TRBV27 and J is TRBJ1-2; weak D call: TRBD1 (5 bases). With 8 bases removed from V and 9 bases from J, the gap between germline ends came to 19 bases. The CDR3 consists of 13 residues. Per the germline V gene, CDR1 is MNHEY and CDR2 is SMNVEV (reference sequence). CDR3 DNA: TGTGCCAGCTCCCCGGGGGTCCTGCGTAGCTACACCTTC. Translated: CASSPGVLRSYTF.

CDR3 sequence: CASHASGTGVYFGYTF. CDR3 nucleotides: TGTGCCAGTCATGCATCCGGGACAGGGGTTTACTTCGGCTACACCTTC. The V call is TRBV19, the J call TRBJ1-2; 10 bases are a match to TRBD1. CDR1 LNHDA and CDR2 SQIVND come from the germline V gene (reference sequence). The trim removed 8 bases at V and 8 bases at J, leaving 17 bases unmatched. The CDR3 runs 16 residues.

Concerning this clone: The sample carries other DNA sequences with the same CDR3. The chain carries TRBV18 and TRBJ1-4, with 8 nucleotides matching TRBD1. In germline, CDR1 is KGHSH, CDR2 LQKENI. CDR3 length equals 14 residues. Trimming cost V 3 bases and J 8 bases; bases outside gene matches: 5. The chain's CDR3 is CASSPQGAEEKLFF. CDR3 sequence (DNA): TGTGCCAGCTCACCGCAGGGGGCCGAGGAAAAACTGTTTTTT.

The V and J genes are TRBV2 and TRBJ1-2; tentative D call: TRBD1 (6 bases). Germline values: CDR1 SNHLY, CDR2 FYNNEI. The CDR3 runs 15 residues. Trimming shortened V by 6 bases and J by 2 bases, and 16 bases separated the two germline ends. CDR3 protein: CASSGQRIINYGYTF. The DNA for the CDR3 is TGTGCCAGCAGCGGACAGAGAATAATAAACTATGGCTACACCTTC.

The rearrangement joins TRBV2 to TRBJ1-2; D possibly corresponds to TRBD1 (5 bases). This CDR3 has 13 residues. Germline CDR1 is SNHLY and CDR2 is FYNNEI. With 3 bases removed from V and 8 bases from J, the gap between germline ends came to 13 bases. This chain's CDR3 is CASSDAGTVGYTF. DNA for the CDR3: TGTGCCAGCAGTGACGCAGGGACTGTGGGCTACACCTTC.

CDR3: CASSSGPGQKLFF. CDR3 nucleotides: TGTGCCAGCAGCTCCGGGCCGGGACAGAAACTGTTTTTT. The chain employs TRBV9 and TRBJ1-4; 7 bases match TRBD1. J lost 11 bases, V lost 4 bases, and 8 bases had no gene match. CDR3 size: 13 residues. Germline values: CDR1 SGDLS, CDR2 YYNGEE.

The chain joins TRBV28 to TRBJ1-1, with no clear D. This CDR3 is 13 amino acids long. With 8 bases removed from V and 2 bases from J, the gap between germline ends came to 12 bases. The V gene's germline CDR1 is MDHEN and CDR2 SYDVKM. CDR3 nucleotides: TGTGCCAGCTCTGAGCGAACTAACACTGAAGCTTTCTTT. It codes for CASSERTNTEAFF.

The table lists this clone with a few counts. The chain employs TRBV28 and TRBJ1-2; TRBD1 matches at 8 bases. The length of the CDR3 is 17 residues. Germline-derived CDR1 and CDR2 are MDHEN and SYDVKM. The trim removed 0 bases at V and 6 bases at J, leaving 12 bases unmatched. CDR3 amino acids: CASSLWDRVHSSDGYTF. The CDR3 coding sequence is TGTGCCAGCAGTTTATGGGACAGGGTGCATTCTTCTGATGGCTACACCTTC.

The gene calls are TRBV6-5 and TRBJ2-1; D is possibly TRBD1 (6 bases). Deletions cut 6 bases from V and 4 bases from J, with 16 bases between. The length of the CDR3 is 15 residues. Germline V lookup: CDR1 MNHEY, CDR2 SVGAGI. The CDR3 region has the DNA TGTGCCAGCAGCTCCGGGACACGATCTTACAATGAGCAGTTCTTC. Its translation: CASSSGTRSYNEQFF.

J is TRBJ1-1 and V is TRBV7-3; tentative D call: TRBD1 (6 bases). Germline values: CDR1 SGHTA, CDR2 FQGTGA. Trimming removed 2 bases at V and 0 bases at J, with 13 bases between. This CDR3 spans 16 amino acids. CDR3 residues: CASSLGGQAMNTEAFF. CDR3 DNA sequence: TGTGCCAGCAGCTTAGGGGGCCAAGCTATGAACACTGAAGCTTTCTTT.

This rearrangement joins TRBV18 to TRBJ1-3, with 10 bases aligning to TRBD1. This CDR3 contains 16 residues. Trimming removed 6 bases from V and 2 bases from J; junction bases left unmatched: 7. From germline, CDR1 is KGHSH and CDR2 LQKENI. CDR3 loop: CASSPTGTGAGNTIYF. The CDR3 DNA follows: TGTGCCAGCTCCCCCACCGGGACAGGGGCTGGAAACACCATATATTTT.

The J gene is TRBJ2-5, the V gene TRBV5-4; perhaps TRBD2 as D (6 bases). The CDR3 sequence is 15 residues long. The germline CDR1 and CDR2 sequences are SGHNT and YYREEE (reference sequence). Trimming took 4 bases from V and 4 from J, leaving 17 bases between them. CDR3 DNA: TGTGCCAGCAGCGGCGGGGACTTCGAGGGAGAGACCCAGTACTTC. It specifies CASSGGDFEGETQYF.

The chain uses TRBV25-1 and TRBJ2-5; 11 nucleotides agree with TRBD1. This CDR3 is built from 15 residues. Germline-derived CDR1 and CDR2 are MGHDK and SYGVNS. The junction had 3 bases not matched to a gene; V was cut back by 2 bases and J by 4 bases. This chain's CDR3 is CASSERGTGGETQYF. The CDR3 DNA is TGTGCCAGCAGTGAACGCGGGACAGGGGGAGAGACCCAGTACTTC.

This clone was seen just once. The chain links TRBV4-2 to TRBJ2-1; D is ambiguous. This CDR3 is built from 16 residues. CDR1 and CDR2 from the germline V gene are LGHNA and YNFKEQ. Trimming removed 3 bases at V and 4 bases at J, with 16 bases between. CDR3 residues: CASSQRVSAKYNEQFF. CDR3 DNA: TGTGCCAGCAGCCAGCGTGTAAGCGCAAAATACAATGAGCAGTTCTTC.

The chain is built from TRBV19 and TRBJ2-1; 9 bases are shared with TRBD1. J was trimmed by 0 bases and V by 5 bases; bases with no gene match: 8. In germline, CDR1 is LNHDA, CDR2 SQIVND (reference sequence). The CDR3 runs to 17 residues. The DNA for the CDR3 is TGTGCCAGTAGTGCCCTCCCGGGACAGGGCTCCTACAATGAGCAGTTCTTC. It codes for CASSALPGQGSYNEQFF.

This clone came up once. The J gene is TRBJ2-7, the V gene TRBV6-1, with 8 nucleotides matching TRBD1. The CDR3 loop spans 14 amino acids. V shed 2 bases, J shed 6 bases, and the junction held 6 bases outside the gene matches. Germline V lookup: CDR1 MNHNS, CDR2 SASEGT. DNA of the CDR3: TGTGCCAGCAGTGAAATGGACAGGGTTCGCGAGCAGTACTTC. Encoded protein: CASSEMDRVREQYF.

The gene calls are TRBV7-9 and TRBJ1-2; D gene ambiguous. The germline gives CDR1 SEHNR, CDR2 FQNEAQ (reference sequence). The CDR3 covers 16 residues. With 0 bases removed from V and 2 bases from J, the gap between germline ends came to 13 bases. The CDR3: CASSLAGTARNYGYTF. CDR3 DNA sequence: TGTGCCAGCAGCTTAGCGGGCACGGCACGGAACTATGGCTACACCTTC.

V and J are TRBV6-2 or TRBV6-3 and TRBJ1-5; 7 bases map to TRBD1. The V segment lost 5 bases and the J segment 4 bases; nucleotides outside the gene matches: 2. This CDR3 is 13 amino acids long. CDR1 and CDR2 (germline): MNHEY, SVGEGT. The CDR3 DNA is TGTGCCAGCAGTAGGACAGGTAATCAGCCCCAGCATTTT. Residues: CASSRTGNQPQHF.

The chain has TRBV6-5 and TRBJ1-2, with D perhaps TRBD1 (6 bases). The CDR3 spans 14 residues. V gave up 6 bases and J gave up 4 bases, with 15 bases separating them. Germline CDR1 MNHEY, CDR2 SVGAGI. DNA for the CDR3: TGTGCCAGCAGGGTCGGACAGAATTCCTATGGCTACACCTTC. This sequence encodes CASRVGQNSYGYTF.

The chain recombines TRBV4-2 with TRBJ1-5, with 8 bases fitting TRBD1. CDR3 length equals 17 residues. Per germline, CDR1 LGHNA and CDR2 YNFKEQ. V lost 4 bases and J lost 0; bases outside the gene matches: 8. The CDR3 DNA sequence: TGTGCCAGCAGCCTTAAGGCAGGGGGCCGTAGCAATCAGCCCCAGCATTTT. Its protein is CASSLKAGGRSNQPQHF.

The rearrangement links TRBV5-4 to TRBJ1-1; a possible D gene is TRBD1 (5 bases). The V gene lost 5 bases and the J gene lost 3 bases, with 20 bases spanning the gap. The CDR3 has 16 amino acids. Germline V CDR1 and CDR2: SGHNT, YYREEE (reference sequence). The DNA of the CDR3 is TGTGCCAGCAGACCGGAGGTCTGGGGGGGGGACACTGAAGCTTTCTTT. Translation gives CASRPEVWGGDTEAFF.